Listed below are T cell receptor beta chains from one sample, sequenced in a study of blood T cell repertoires in COVID-19. Some clones are missing from TCRdb's copy, which holds only in-frame ones; the method was immunoSEQ multiplex PCR. The sample records under 15,000 clones, around three quarters being singletons. The sequenced sample consisted of peripheral blood. The receptor source for this set is a man between 60 and 75 years old with COVID-19, enrolled during active disease. The conserved cysteine and the conserved F or W are not part of the CDR3 here. Part of the rows lack a size; the others show once, few, many or a class for expanded clones.

ASSQAGGTFTDTQY	-	14	TRBV4-1	TRBJ2-3
ASSWGHQNTIY	-	11	TRBV5-6	TRBJ1-3
ASSEVRNTEAF	-	11	TRBV6-1	TRBJ1-1
AISGPTPTSGSDNEQF	-	16	TRBV10-3	TRBJ2-1
ASSDSNRGLRMDGYT	-	15	TRBV6-4	TRBJ1-2
ASSLGGPDSNQPQH	few	14	TRBV5-4	TRBJ1-5
ASSPGAGELF	-	10	TRBV7-9	TRBJ2-2
ASSMSLSPLH	few	10	TRBV19	TRBJ1-6
ASSIADTQY	-	9	TRBV19	TRBJ2-3
ASSPQTGARETQY	-	13	TRBV18	TRBJ2-5
ASSFIHGGLETQY	-	13	TRBV11-3	TRBJ2-5
ASAIEGGQETQY	-	12	TRBV5-1	TRBJ2-5
ASSGRGNFPRRNYGYT	once	16	TRBV7-2	TRBJ1-2
ASSPQLGLAADNEQF	-	15	TRBV2	TRBJ2-1
ASSSRGQGNSYNSPLH	-	16	TRBV7-9	TRBJ1-6
ASSFDGGNTEAF	-	12	TRBV5-1	TRBJ1-1
ASSYSESRGYGYT	-	13	TRBV6-5	TRBJ1-2
ASSHYSVNEKLF	once	12	TRBV5-6	TRBJ1-4
ASSQPPGLAASDTQY	-	15	TRBV4-2	TRBJ2-3
ASSIRGRNTEAF	-	12	TRBV5-8	TRBJ1-1
ASSLAGVIYGYT	-	12	TRBV7-9	TRBJ1-2
ASSSFSGNPNPD	-	12	TRBV5-5	TRBJ2-7
ASSLVAGNYGYT	-	12	TRBV5-1	TRBJ1-2
ASSVTSGANVLT	-	12	TRBV7-2	TRBJ2-6
AAPPGQITEAF	few	11	TRBV2	TRBJ1-1
ASSPGTGVKNIQY	-	13	TRBV11-2	TRBJ2-4
ASSLGAGGNSPLH	few	13	TRBV5-6	TRBJ1-6
ACNSGQGWSEQF	-	12	TRBV30	TRBJ2-1
ASRKLTGELF	-	10	TRBV28	TRBJ2-2